This TCR beta chain originates from a study of shared clonotypes between healthy human individuals. Study background: A couple of women and three men aged 18 to 49 made up the donors.

Naive CD8 populations comprised CD45RO-negative cells positively selected for CCR7, excluding terminally differentiated effector memory CD45RA+ cells. About this clone: The antigen is undetermined.

V trimming: 3 bases; J trimming: 4 bases; junction bases outside the gene matches: 10. CDR1 and CDR2 from the germline V gene are SGHVS and FQNEAQ. The CDR3 consists of 16 residues. Study-wide results and limits: Sequencing depth was expected to influence donor clonotype sharing. The study found lower generation probabilities in non-shared clonotypes than in those shared by all four donors. The sharing of 4% to 5.5% of naive CD4 clonotypes was seen across a handful of donors.

TCRdb's table, derived via immunoSEQ multiplex PCR, lists solely in-frame clones and lacks some. Of roughly 2 million clones detected, about 95% appear once; the ten largest clones hold roughly 1.1%. The rearrangement links TRBV7-8 to TRBJ2-3, with TRBD1 identical over 7 bases. The receptor's source is a man aged 18 to 29 in good health. The sample was naive CD8+ T cells sorted from blood. The CDR3 sequence: CASSFRQGIVSDTQYF. In DNA, the CDR3 is TGTGCCAGCAGCTTCCGACAGGGTATAGTTTCAGATACGCAGTATTTT.